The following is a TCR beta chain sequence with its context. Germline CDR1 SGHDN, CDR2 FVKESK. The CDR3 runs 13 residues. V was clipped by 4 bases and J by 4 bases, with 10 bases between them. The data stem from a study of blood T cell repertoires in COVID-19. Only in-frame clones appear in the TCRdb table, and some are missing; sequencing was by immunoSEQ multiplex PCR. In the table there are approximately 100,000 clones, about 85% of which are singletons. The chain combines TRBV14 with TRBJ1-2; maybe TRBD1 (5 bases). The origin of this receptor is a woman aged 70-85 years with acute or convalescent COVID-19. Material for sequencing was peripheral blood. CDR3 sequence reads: CASSRARGYGYTF. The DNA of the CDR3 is TGTGCCAGCAGCCGCGCTAGGGGCTATGGCTACACCTTC.